This TCR beta chain appears in the sequencing data of a study of blood T cell repertoires in COVID-19. Per germline, CDR1 SGHDN and CDR2 FVKESK. Losses at the gene ends were 1 base for V and 5 bases for J; bases not matched to a gene: 13. The CDR3 consists of 17 residues. Original handling: The assay estimated nucleated cells by amplifying reference gene primers. Only in-frame clones appear in the TCRdb table, and some are missing; sequencing was by immunoSEQ multiplex PCR. For V, J and clone size, that table is used; D and trimming come from the DNA. The sample holds roughly 250,000 clones, about 87% seen once.

Sequenced sample: peripheral blood. V and J are TRBV14 and TRBJ2-7, with TRBD1 matching over 8 bases. The receptor's source is a human donor in a cohort sampled during active COVID-19. The CDR3 coding sequence is TGTGCCAGCAGCCAAGGGACAGGGTATTCCCTGAGGAACGAGCAGTACTTC. Protein sequence: CASSQGTGYSLRNEQYF. Using reference TRBV14 and TRBJ2-7 for the parts outside the CDR3, the full variable domain is EAGVTQFPSHSVIEKGQTVTLRCDPISGHDNLYWYRRVMGKEIKFLLHFVKESKQDESGMPNNRFLAERTGGTYSTLKVQPAELEDSGVYFCASSQGTGYSLRNEQYFGPGTRLTVT.